This is a list of T cell receptor beta chains from one sample in a study of T cell responses to AZD1222 COVID-19 vaccine. Data came from immunoSEQ multiplex PCR; TCRdb stores just in-frame clones and leaves some out. The data hold under 200,000 clones, with around 90% observed a single time. The source was peripheral blood, collected 28 days after the second AZD1222 dose. The source is an adult who received the AZD1222 COVID-19 vaccine. Each CDR3 is given with its conserved first and last residue. The order of the fields is V gene, J gene, clone size, D gene, CDR3 DNA, CDR3 protein. The D gene is left open where the match is weak. Size is omitted from some rows. Given values are once, few, many or a class for expanded clones.

v_call: TRBV11-1; j_call: TRBJ2-1; clone_size: NA; d_call: TRBD2; cdr3_nt: TGTGCCAGCAGCCAGGGACTAGCGGGAGACAATGAGCAGTTCTTC; cdr3_aa: CASSQGLAGDNEQFF
v_call: TRBV5-1; j_call: TRBJ2-7; clone_size: NA; d_call: NA; cdr3_nt: TGCGCCAGCAGCTTGGTGGGCCCACAGGACGAGCAGTACTTC; cdr3_aa: CASSLVGPQDEQYF
v_call: TRBV3-1/TRBV3-2; j_call: TRBJ1-1; clone_size: few; d_call: NA; cdr3_nt: TGTGCCAGCAGCCAAGGGATGAGGCAACTTGAAGCTTTCTTT; cdr3_aa: CASSQGMRQLEAFF
v_call: TRBV7-2; j_call: TRBJ2-1; clone_size: NA; d_call: NA; cdr3_nt: TGTGCCAGCAGCCCCACGAGGTCTGACTACAATGAGCAGTTCTTC; cdr3_aa: CASSPTRSDYNEQFF
v_call: TRBV5-6; j_call: TRBJ2-7; clone_size: NA; d_call: TRBD1; cdr3_nt: TGTGCCAGCATCCAGGACAGGGGGCGCTACGAGCAGTACTTC; cdr3_aa: CASIQDRGRYEQYF
v_call: TRBV2; j_call: TRBJ2-7; clone_size: NA; d_call: NA; cdr3_nt: TGTGCCAGCAGCGCTCCAATCTCTAGCTCCTACGAGCAGTACTTC; cdr3_aa: CASSAPISSSYEQYF
v_call: TRBV29-1; j_call: TRBJ2-1; clone_size: NA; d_call: TRBD2; cdr3_nt: TGCAGCGTCGCGGTAGCGGGAAAAAGCTCCTACAATGAGCAGTTCTTC; cdr3_aa: CSVAVAGKSSYNEQFF
v_call: TRBV28; j_call: TRBJ2-7; clone_size: NA; d_call: NA; cdr3_nt: TGTGCCAGGGGTCGGAGTCGGGCCGGCGAGCAGTACTTC; cdr3_aa: CARGRSRAGEQYF
v_call: TRBV19; j_call: TRBJ2-1; clone_size: few; d_call: NA; cdr3_nt: TGTGCCAGTAGCCCGACCGGGGACCGTGAGCAGTTCTTC; cdr3_aa: CASSPTGDREQFF
v_call: TRBV7-2; j_call: TRBJ1-4; clone_size: NA; d_call: TRBD1; cdr3_nt: TGTGCCAGCAGCTTCACAGGCCAGGGGGGTGAAAAACTGTTTTTT; cdr3_aa: CASSFTGQGGEKLFF
v_call: TRBV30; j_call: TRBJ2-7; clone_size: NA; d_call: NA; cdr3_nt: TGTGCCTGGACCCAGGGCTCCTACGAGCAGTACTTC; cdr3_aa: CAWTQGSYEQYF
v_call: TRBV7-8; j_call: TRBJ2-5; clone_size: NA; d_call: NA; cdr3_nt: TGTGCCCTCCAGAGGCAAGAGACCCAGTACTTC; cdr3_aa: CALQRQETQYF
v_call: TRBV10-3; j_call: TRBJ2-2; clone_size: NA; d_call: TRBD2; cdr3_nt: TGTGCCACCACCCCCCGGACTAGCGGGGTGAACACCGGGGAGCTGTTTTTT; cdr3_aa: CATTPRTSGVNTGELFF
v_call: TRBV7-8; j_call: TRBJ2-7; clone_size: NA; d_call: NA; cdr3_nt: TGTGCCAGCAGCTTAAGACTGAACAACTACGAGCAGTACTTC; cdr3_aa: CASSLRLNNYEQYF
v_call: TRBV19; j_call: TRBJ1-5; clone_size: NA; d_call: NA; cdr3_nt: TGTGCCAGTAGTATCGTCGGCTACAATCAGCCCCAGCATTTT; cdr3_aa: CASSIVGYNQPQHF
v_call: TRBV7-2; j_call: TRBJ2-2; clone_size: NA; d_call: NA; cdr3_nt: TGTGCCAGCAGCCCCGGGAGACCGAACACCGGGGAGCTGTTTTTT; cdr3_aa: CASSPGRPNTGELFF
v_call: TRBV7-2; j_call: TRBJ2-7; clone_size: NA; d_call: TRBD2; cdr3_nt: TGTGCCAGCAGCTTATCTAGGCTAGCGGGGCTACTCTACGAGCAGTACTTC; cdr3_aa: CASSLSRLAGLLYEQYF
v_call: TRBV28; j_call: TRBJ2-1; clone_size: NA; d_call: NA; cdr3_nt: TGTGCCAGCACCCACGAGGGCAGGGGCAATGAGCAGTTCTTC; cdr3_aa: CASTHEGRGNEQFF
v_call: TRBV10-3; j_call: TRBJ2-1; clone_size: NA; d_call: TRBD1; cdr3_nt: TGTGCCGCGACGGGACAGTTCAATGAGCAGTTCTTC; cdr3_aa: CAATGQFNEQFF
v_call: TRBV30; j_call: TRBJ1-6; clone_size: NA; d_call: TRBD1; cdr3_nt: TGTGCCTGGAGTCCGACAGGGGGCGCGGGCTCACCCCTCCACTTT; cdr3_aa: CAWSPTGGAGSPLHF
v_call: TRBV5-4; j_call: TRBJ2-5; clone_size: few; d_call: NA; cdr3_nt: TGTGCCAGCAGCCGGGCGCAAGAGACCCAGTACTTC; cdr3_aa: CASSRAQETQYF
v_call: TRBV6-6; j_call: TRBJ2-2; clone_size: once; d_call: NA; cdr3_nt: TGTGCCAGCAGTTCGCCACAGGGAGGTAGCACCGGGGAGCTGTTTTTT; cdr3_aa: CASSSPQGGSTGELFF
v_call: TRBV7-3; j_call: TRBJ2-5; clone_size: NA; d_call: TRBD2; cdr3_nt: TGTGCCAGCAGCCTGACTAGCGGGCCTCAGGGGACCCAGTACTTC; cdr3_aa: CASSLTSGPQGTQYF
v_call: TRBV9; j_call: TRBJ2-3; clone_size: NA; d_call: TRBD2; cdr3_nt: TGTGCCAGCAGCGTATCTAGCGGAGATACGCAGTATTTT; cdr3_aa: CASSVSSGDTQYF
v_call: TRBV7-2; j_call: TRBJ2-5; clone_size: NA; d_call: NA; cdr3_nt: TGTGCCAGCAGCTTAGGGGTGGTGGAGACCCAGTACTTC; cdr3_aa: CASSLGVVETQYF
v_call: TRBV28; j_call: TRBJ1-4; clone_size: once; d_call: TRBD1; cdr3_nt: TGTGCCAGCAGTTTCGCTGGACAGGGACCATTAGAAAAACTGTTTTTT; cdr3_aa: CASSFAGQGPLEKLFF
v_call: TRBV28; j_call: TRBJ1-2; clone_size: NA; d_call: NA; cdr3_nt: TGTGCCAGCACCCTTGACCTGTCTCGGGGCTACACCTTC; cdr3_aa: CASTLDLSRGYTF
v_call: TRBV7-6; j_call: TRBJ2-5; clone_size: NA; d_call: NA; cdr3_nt: TGTGCCAGCAGCTTAGTGTCGCGAGGGGTCGAGACCCAGTACTTC; cdr3_aa: CASSLVSRGVETQYF
v_call: TRBV5-1; j_call: TRBJ2-3; clone_size: NA; d_call: NA; cdr3_nt: TGCGCCAGCAGCTTGGAACCCCTACCAGATACGCAGTATTTT; cdr3_aa: CASSLEPLPDTQYF
v_call: TRBV10-1; j_call: TRBJ2-5; clone_size: NA; d_call: TRBD1; cdr3_nt: TGCGCCAGCAGCGACAGGGTGTGGGAGACCCAGTACTTC; cdr3_aa: CASSDRVWETQYF
v_call: TRBV9; j_call: TRBJ1-4; clone_size: NA; d_call: TRBD1; cdr3_nt: TGTGCCAGCAGCGTAGGTCCCGGGACAGTTAATGAAAAACTGTTTTTT; cdr3_aa: CASSVGPGTVNEKLFF
v_call: TRBV18; j_call: TRBJ2-7; clone_size: few; d_call: NA; cdr3_nt: TGTGCCAGCTCAGGGGACGAGGGTCGCGAGCAGTACTTC; cdr3_aa: CASSGDEGREQYF
v_call: TRBV3-1/TRBV3-2; j_call: TRBJ2-7; clone_size: NA; d_call: TRBD1; cdr3_nt: TGTGCCAGCAGCCAAGGCTTCTGGGACAGGGGGCTTCACGAGCAGTACTTC; cdr3_aa: CASSQGFWDRGLHEQYF
v_call: TRBV15; j_call: TRBJ1-4; clone_size: NA; d_call: TRBD1; cdr3_nt: TGTGCCACCAGCAGACCACAGGGGAATAATGAAAAACTGTTTTTT; cdr3_aa: CATSRPQGNNEKLFF
v_call: TRBV30; j_call: TRBJ2-2; clone_size: once; d_call: TRBD2; cdr3_nt: TGTGCCTGGAGTGTAGGGAGGACTAGCGGGAGGGCCTCCGGGGAGCTGTTTTTT; cdr3_aa: CAWSVGRTSGRASGELFF
v_call: TRBV6-2/TRBV6-3; j_call: TRBJ2-4; clone_size: NA; d_call: NA; cdr3_nt: TGTGCCAGCAGTTACTCTGCAGACATTAACATTCAGTACTTC; cdr3_aa: CASSYSADINIQYF
v_call: TRBV11-2; j_call: TRBJ2-5; clone_size: once; d_call: TRBD1; cdr3_nt: TGTGCCAGCAGCTTAATCACAGGGGGCCCCCAAGAGACCCAGTACTTC; cdr3_aa: CASSLITGGPQETQYF
v_call: TRBV9; j_call: TRBJ2-7; clone_size: NA; d_call: NA; cdr3_nt: TGTGCCAGCAGCCTGAGGGGAACAGCGGACCTGTACGAGCAGTACTTC; cdr3_aa: CASSLRGTADLYEQYF
v_call: TRBV6-1; j_call: TRBJ2-5; clone_size: NA; d_call: TRBD2; cdr3_nt: TGTGCCAGCAGTGAAGCCGGGGGGAGGGAGACCCAGTACTTC; cdr3_aa: CASSEAGGRETQYF
v_call: TRBV5-1; j_call: TRBJ1-1; clone_size: once; d_call: NA; cdr3_nt: TGCGCCAGCAGCTTGGAATTGGCGGCCCAAGCTTTCTTT; cdr3_aa: CASSLELAAQAFF
v_call: TRBV5-5; j_call: TRBJ1-1; clone_size: NA; d_call: NA; cdr3_nt: TGTGCCAGCAGCTCCACAGGGAGTGAAGCTTTCTTT; cdr3_aa: CASSSTGSEAFF
v_call: TRBV2; j_call: TRBJ2-7; clone_size: NA; d_call: NA; cdr3_nt: TGTGCCAGCAGTGATCAGGGATCGAGGGAGCAGTACTTC; cdr3_aa: CASSDQGSREQYF
v_call: TRBV6-1; j_call: TRBJ1-4; clone_size: NA; d_call: NA; cdr3_nt: TGTGCCAGCAGTGAATGGGCACAGGGAATCGCTAATGAAAAACTGTTTTTT; cdr3_aa: CASSEWAQGIANEKLFF
v_call: TRBV5-8; j_call: TRBJ2-2; clone_size: NA; d_call: TRBD2; cdr3_nt: TGTGCCAGCAGTCCCGGGACTAGCGGGGCGAACACCGGGGAGCTGTTTTTT; cdr3_aa: CASSPGTSGANTGELFF
v_call: TRBV2; j_call: TRBJ2-7; clone_size: NA; d_call: TRBD2; cdr3_nt: TGTGCCAGCAGCGCGGGCGGGACTAGCTCCTACGAGCAGTACTTC; cdr3_aa: CASSAGGTSSYEQYF